Presented here are 25 T cell receptor beta chains from one specimen sequenced in a study of chemoradiotherapy in HPV16-positive cancers. The repertoire was sequenced with immunoSEQ multiplex PCR; TCRdb's copy has only in-frame clones and lacks some. Among 30,000 to 35,000 clones listed, around three quarters were seen once. The source material was blood, sampled from a patient who underwent chemoradiotherapy. These receptors came from a human donor with HPV-associated anogenital cancer.

V usage is TRBV7-6 and J usage is TRBJ2-7; 7 nucleotides align to TRBD1. The length of the CDR3 is 14 residues. After removal of 4 bases from V and 2 bases from J, the junction contained 5 bases not matched to a gene. The V gene's germline CDR1 is SGHVS and CDR2 FNYEAQ. The CDR3 DNA follows: TGTGCCAGCAGCTCGGGACAGAACCCCTACGAGCAGTACTTC. Encoded protein: CASSSGQNPYEQYF.

CDR3 DNA sequence: TGTGCCAGCAGCTTAGGGGGGGCGGGGGCCGGTTACAATGAGCAGTTCTTC. Residues: CASSLGGAGAGYNEQFF. The J gene is TRBJ2-1, the V gene TRBV7-8; D might be TRBD2 (7 bases). V lost 1 base and J 4 bases, leaving 17 bases between the germline ends. The germline CDR1 and CDR2 sequences are SGHVS and FQNEAQ. The CDR3 runs 17 residues.

The chain couples TRBV2 to TRBJ1-2; D uncertain. The ends were cut back, 3 bases at V and 0 bases at J, with 2 bases in the middle. Germline V gene data show CDR1 as SNHLY and CDR2 as FYNNEI. There are 12 residues in the CDR3. CDR3 protein: CASSDSNYGYTF. As DNA, the CDR3 is TGTGCCAGCAGTGATTCTAACTATGGCTACACCTTC. Full variable domain (missing parts from reference TRBV2 and TRBJ1-2): EPEVTQTPSHQVTQMGQEVILRCVPISNHLYFYWYRQILGQKVEFLVSFYNNEISEKSEIFDDQFSVERPDGSNFTLKIRSTKLEDSAMYFCASSDSNYGYTFGSGTRLTVV.

J is TRBJ1-2 and V is TRBV4-3; the match to TRBD1 covers 7 bases. CDR3 size: 13 residues. Trimming cost V 0 bases and J 10 bases; bases outside gene matches: 5. Germline V gene data show CDR1 as LGHNA and CDR2 as YSLEER. Here the CDR3 reads CASSQDHRGDYTF. The CDR3 region has the DNA TGCGCCAGCAGCCAAGACCACAGGGGTGACTACACCTTC.

V and J are TRBV5-6 and TRBJ2-7; D perhaps matches TRBD1 (6 bases). The CDR3 loop spans 11 amino acids. CDR1 and CDR2 (germline): SGHDT, YYEEEE. Trimming stripped 3 bases from V and 11 bases from J, with 12 bases between. The CDR3 reads CASSSSQGKYF. DNA of the CDR3: TGTGCCAGCAGCTCTTCACAGGGCAAGTACTTC.

The chain uses TRBV7-3 and TRBJ2-1; D might be TRBD2 (7 bases). Germline values: CDR1 SGHTA, CDR2 FQGTGA. This CDR3 region has 17 residues. The ends were cut back, 2 bases at V and 6 bases at J, with 20 bases in the middle. Here the CDR3 reads CASSLSGEKWEGNEQFF. CDR3 sequence (DNA): TGTGCCAGCAGCTTATCAGGGGAAAAGTGGGAGGGCAATGAGCAGTTCTTC. Using reference TRBV7-3 and TRBJ2-1 for the parts outside the CDR3, the full variable domain is GAGVSQTPSNKVTEKGKYVELRCDPISGHTALYWYRQSLGQGPEFLIYFQGTGAADDSGLPNDRFFAVRPEGSVSTLKIQRTERGDSAVYLCASSLSGEKWEGNEQFFGPGTRLTVL.

The rearrangement joins TRBV6-1 to TRBJ2-1; D tentatively fits TRBD1 or TRBD2 (5 bases each). The CDR3 contains 16 residues. CDR1 MNHNS and CDR2 SASEGT come from the germline V gene. V was trimmed by 3 bases and J by 0 bases, leaving 12 bases between them. CDR3 nucleotide sequence: TGTGCCAGCAGTGATCTGGGACGCAGCTCCTACAATGAGCAGTTCTTC. This codes for CASSDLGRSSYNEQFF.

This clone was counted once. This chain joins TRBV9 and TRBJ1-1; the D gene is possibly TRBD1 (5 bases). From germline, CDR1 is SGDLS and CDR2 YYNGEE. V lost 7 bases to trimming and J lost 0 bases, with 13 bases between them. The CDR3 has 14 amino acids. CDR3 DNA: TGTGCCAGCCGACGGGGGACTATGAACACTGAAGCTTTCTTT. This codes for CASRRGTMNTEAFF.

A note on this clone: Different DNA sequences within this sample yield the same CDR3. The V call is TRBV7-3, the J call TRBJ1-2, with 7 bases fitting TRBD1. The CDR3 runs to 16 residues. Germline CDR1 reads SGHTA; CDR2 reads FQGTGA. Trimming cost V 1 base and J 4 bases; bases outside gene matches: 9. CDR3 sequence reads: CASSLSSGTAFYGYTF. As DNA, the CDR3 is TGTGCCAGCAGCTTAAGCTCCGGGACAGCCTTCTATGGCTACACCTTC.

The chain has TRBV7-9 and TRBJ1-5; TRBD1 aligns across 7 bases. Germline V gene data show CDR1 as SEHNR and CDR2 as FQNEAQ (reference sequence). V shed 1 base, J shed 3 bases, and the junction held 3 bases outside the gene matches. CDR3 length equals 15 residues. CDR3 DNA sequence: TGTGCCAGCAGCTTAGGGGGACAGAACAATCAGCCCCAGCATTTT. Translating gives CASSLGGQNNQPQHF.

This chain uses TRBV27 with TRBJ2-7; D unresolved. The CDR3 sequence is 13 residues long. Between the trimmed V and J ends, which lost 5 bases and 5 bases, there was a span of 13 bases. Germline CDR1 reads MNHEY; CDR2 reads SMNVEV (reference sequence). The CDR3 is CASSPTIVHEQYF. CDR3 nucleotides: TGTGCCAGCAGTCCCACGATCGTCCACGAGCAGTACTTC.

V gene TRBV6-5 combines with J gene TRBJ1-3, with 7 bases fitting TRBD1. This CDR3 comprises 14 residues. The germline V gene has CDR1 MNHEY and CDR2 SVGAGI. With V trimmed by 8 bases and J by 2 bases, 6 bases remained unmatched. The CDR3 sequence: CASYRQGPGNTIYF. CDR3 nucleotides: TGTGCCAGCTACCGACAGGGTCCTGGAAACACCATATATTTT.

The V gene is TRBV5-4, the J gene TRBJ1-5, with a weak D call TRBD1 (6 bases). Trimming removed 4 bases at V and 3 bases at J, with 17 bases between. The CDR3 has 16 amino acids. Germline V gene data show CDR1 as SGHNT and CDR2 as YYREEE (reference sequence). The CDR3 loop reads CASSLGGQRPNQPQHF. DNA for the CDR3: TGTGCCAGCAGCCTCGGAGGACAGAGACCCAATCAGCCCCAGCATTTT.

The genes are TRBV18 and TRBJ1-4; 7 bases fit TRBD1. In germline, CDR1 is KGHSH, CDR2 LQKENI. The CDR3 has 17 residues. J was trimmed by 0 bases and V by 6 bases; bases with no gene match: 10. The chain's CDR3 is CASSPDRNAATNEKLFF. Written as DNA, the CDR3 is TGTGCCAGCTCCCCGGACAGGAACGCCGCAACTAATGAAAAACTGTTTTTT.

The table lists this clone with a few counts. One end of the junction fails to match germline, which may point to a read error. The chain links TRBV28 to TRBJ1-2; D possibly corresponds to TRBD1 (6 bases). CDR1 MDHEN and CDR2 SYDVKM come from the germline V gene. The CDR3 contains 15 residues. In nucleotides, the CDR3 is TGTGCCAGCAGTTCCCACAGGGACTTCGGTTCCCCCGACCCCTTC. This sequence encodes CASSSHRDFGSPDPF.

The chain is built from TRBV28 and TRBJ2-7; 11 nucleotides agree with TRBD1. CDR1 and CDR2 from the germline V gene are MDHEN and SYDVKM. The J segment lost 0 bases and the V segment lost 4 bases, leaving 8 bases of the junction unmatched. The CDR3 consists of 17 residues. Here the CDR3 DNA reads TGTGCCAGCAGTTACACCGTGGGACAGGGGGGCTCCTACGAGCAGTACTTC. Protein product: CASSYTVGQGGSYEQYF.

This clone appeared once. The rearrangement links TRBV4-1 to TRBJ1-1, with TRBD1 as a possible D gene (5 bases). Trimming left V 1 base short and J 3 bases short, with 12 bases between. Germline lookup yields CDR1 MGHRA and CDR2 YSYEKL. The CDR3 is 15 amino acids. This CDR3 is CASSQVGLGDTEAFF. As DNA, the CDR3 is TGCGCCAGCAGCCAAGTGGGGTTGGGGGACACTGAAGCTTTCTTT.

This clone was detected a few times. J is TRBJ1-5 and V is TRBV6-1, with D possibly matching TRBD1 (6 bases). The length of the CDR3 is 15 residues. The ends were cut back, 6 bases at V and 0 bases at J, with 12 bases in the middle. CDR1 is MNHNS, CDR2 SASEGT, per germline. CDR3 region: CASRAQGYSNQPQHF. The CDR3 DNA reads as TGTGCCAGCAGGGCGCAGGGGTATAGCAATCAGCCCCAGCATTTT.

The chain is built from TRBV18 and TRBJ1-2, with D perhaps matching TRBD1 (6 bases). The CDR3 is made up of 14 amino acids. From germline, CDR1 is KGHSH and CDR2 LQKENI. Between the trimmed V and J ends, which lost 2 bases and 7 bases, there was a span of 14 bases. CDR3 coding DNA: TGTGCCAGCTCACCAGGGTTGAGGGGGTTTGGCTACACCTTC. Translating gives CASSPGLRGFGYTF.

This rearrangement joins TRBV6-1 to TRBJ2-7; 9 nucleotides line up with TRBD1. Germline V lookup: CDR1 MNHNS, CDR2 SASEGT. The CDR3 has 14 residues. V shed 6 bases, J shed 0 bases, and the junction held 3 bases outside the gene matches. The CDR3 DNA is TGTGCCAGCAGCCGGGACAGGGTCTCCTACGAGCAGTACTTC. This encodes CASSRDRVSYEQYF.

The chain has TRBV13 and TRBJ1-2; unclear D gene. Trimming cost V 4 bases and J 5 bases, with 14 bases left between them. Germline lookup yields CDR1 PRHDT and CDR2 FYEKMQ (reference sequence). CDR3 length: 14 amino acids. The CDR3 DNA sequence: TGTGCCAGCAGCTGGGAGGGCGAGGATTATGGCTACACCTTC. This translates into CASSWEGEDYGYTF.

The chain carries TRBV10-3 and TRBJ2-7; TRBD2 is a possible D gene (5 bases). Germline CDR1 ENHRY, CDR2 SYGVKD. The CDR3 has 15 amino acids. Trimming left V 6 bases short and J 2 bases short, with 17 bases between. The DNA for the CDR3 is TGTGCCATCAGCGGAGGTCCATCTGGGGCCTACGAGCAGTACTTC. It yields the protein CAISGGPSGAYEQYF.

The chain joins TRBV9 to TRBJ1-5, with D possibly being TRBD1 (6 bases). Trimming pared 3 bases from V and 3 bases from J, leaving 10 bases between. Germline values: CDR1 SGDLS, CDR2 YYNGEE. The CDR3 length is 14 residues. The CDR3 region is CASSGGGLNQPQHF. The CDR3 region has the DNA TGTGCCAGCAGCGGAGGGGGGCTCAATCAGCCCCAGCATTTT.

By proportion, this clone is large. V usage is TRBV10-1 and J usage is TRBJ2-3; no reliable D call. The CDR3 is 14 residues long. V was clipped by 5 bases and J by 8 bases, with 17 bases between them. Germline-derived CDR1 and CDR2 are WNHNN and SYGVQD (reference sequence). This CDR3 is CASSNRQAFGTQYF. CDR3 nucleotides: TGCGCCAGCAGTAATCGGCAGGCTTTTGGTACGCAGTATTTT.

This chain uses TRBV29-1 with TRBJ2-7, with 9 positions matching TRBD1. Per the germline V gene, CDR1 is SQVTM and CDR2 is ANQGSEA. The CDR3 is 15 amino acids. The trim removed 6 bases at V and 6 bases at J, leaving 15 bases unmatched. CDR3 amino acids: CSVVLGQGHLGEQYF. In DNA, the CDR3 is TGCAGCGTCGTGCTGGGACAGGGACACCTTGGCGAGCAGTACTTC.